This entry lists 8 T cell receptor beta chains sequenced from one sample in a study of T cells in Graves' hyperthyroidism and ophthalmopathy. TCR beta CDR3 sequences were amplified from RNA transcripts. First-round RT-PCR targeting the TCR CDR3 was performed with the HTBI primer set. One entry per CDR3 protein results from TCRdb running MiXCR on the multiplex PCR reads. Found here are some 350,000 distinct CDR3 sequences, approximately 14% of them singletons; the top ten hold 25% to 30%. Input material: blood. The receptors were gathered from a woman between 18 and 29 years old with Graves' hyperthyroidism that later progressed to Graves' ophthalmopathy.

The genes are TRBV7-2 and TRBJ2-3; 9 bases match TRBD2. Unmatched junction bases numbered 10, after V lost 5 bases and J lost 4 bases. The CDR3 has 16 residues. Per germline, CDR1 SGHTA and CDR2 FQGNSA. This CDR3 is CASSVIAGLAPDTQYF. The CDR3 DNA is TGTGCCAGCAGCGTCATAGCGGGACTAGCTCCAGATACGCAGTATTTT.

The chain joins TRBV4-2 to TRBJ2-2, with a possible D match to TRBD2 (6 bases). Germline CDR1 is LGHNA and CDR2 is YNFKEQ. CDR3 size: 17 residues. V dropped 3 bases and J dropped 4 bases, with 18 bases sitting between them. This chain's CDR3 is CASSHQKSGLFTGELFF. CDR3 DNA: TGTGCCAGCAGCCATCAAAAAAGCGGGTTGTTCACCGGGGAGCTGTTTTTT.

This clonotype was counted ten times or more. The chain uses TRBV30 and TRBJ2-3; D is perhaps TRBD2 (6 bases). The V end was cut by 0 bases, the J end by 1 base, with 14 bases between. The CDR3 contains 16 residues. Germline CDR1 is GTSNPN and CDR2 is SVGIG (reference sequence). CDR3 sequence reads: CAWSVGSSGRTDTQYF. Written as DNA, the CDR3 is TGTGCCTGGAGTGTGGGGAGTAGCGGCCGCACAGATACGCAGTATTTT. Complete variable domain (other parts from reference TRBV30 and TRBJ2-3): SQTIHQWPATLVQPVGSPLSLECTVEGTSNPNLYWYRQAAGRGLQLLFYSVGIGQISSEVPQNLSASRPQDRQFILSSKKLLLSDSGFYLCAWSVGSSGRTDTQYFGPGTRLTVL.

The rearrangement joins TRBV7-2 to TRBJ1-6; no reliable D call. The CDR3 totals 15 residues. The V gene's germline CDR1 is SGHTA and CDR2 FQGNSA. Deletions cut 4 bases from V and 6 bases from J, with 13 bases between. The DNA of the CDR3 is TGTGCCAGCAGCTCTCGGGGATCGGGTAATTCACCCCTCCACTTT. Amino acids: CASSSRGSGNSPLHF.

Many counts were recorded for this clonotype. This chain uses TRBV4-2 with TRBJ2-3; D gene ambiguous. V lost 3 bases, J lost 3 bases, and 7 bases lay in between. The CDR3 runs 13 residues. From germline, CDR1 is LGHNA and CDR2 YNFKEQ. Here the CDR3 DNA reads TGTGCCAGCAGCCAGGCCCTGACAGATACGCAGTATTTT. Amino acids: CASSQALTDTQYF.

With regard to this clonotype: Because the CDR3 is missing its conserved closing phenylalanine or tryptophan, this is likely a read error. The chain couples TRBV5-1 to TRBJ1-1, with a possible D match to TRBD1 (5 bases). Germline V gene sequence: CDR1 SGHRS, CDR2 YFSETQ. Trimming took 0 bases from V and 0 from J, leaving 6 bases between them. The CDR3 contains 14 residues. CDR3 residues: CASSLGGVNTEAFS. DNA for the CDR3: TGCGCCAGCAGCTTGGGGGGGGTGAACACTGAAGCTTTCTCT.

This clonotype was counted at least ten times. The chain has TRBV5-1 and TRBJ2-7; D uncertain. With 4 bases removed from V and 4 bases from J, the gap between germline ends came to 12 bases. There are 13 residues in the CDR3. Germline loops: CDR1 SGHRS, CDR2 YFSETQ. The CDR3 spells CASSPSQGYEQYF. In DNA form, the CDR3 reads TGCGCCAGCAGCCCGAGTCAAGGGTACGAGCAGTACTTC.

The chain carries TRBV24-1 and TRBJ2-3; D is uncertain. Per the germline V gene, CDR1 is KGHDR and CDR2 is SFDVKD. V lost 5 bases and J lost 3, with 5 bases in between. The CDR3 is 12 amino acids. CDR3 coding DNA: TGTGCCACCAGTGGCACAACAGATACGCAGTATTTT. This sequence encodes CATSGTTDTQYF.